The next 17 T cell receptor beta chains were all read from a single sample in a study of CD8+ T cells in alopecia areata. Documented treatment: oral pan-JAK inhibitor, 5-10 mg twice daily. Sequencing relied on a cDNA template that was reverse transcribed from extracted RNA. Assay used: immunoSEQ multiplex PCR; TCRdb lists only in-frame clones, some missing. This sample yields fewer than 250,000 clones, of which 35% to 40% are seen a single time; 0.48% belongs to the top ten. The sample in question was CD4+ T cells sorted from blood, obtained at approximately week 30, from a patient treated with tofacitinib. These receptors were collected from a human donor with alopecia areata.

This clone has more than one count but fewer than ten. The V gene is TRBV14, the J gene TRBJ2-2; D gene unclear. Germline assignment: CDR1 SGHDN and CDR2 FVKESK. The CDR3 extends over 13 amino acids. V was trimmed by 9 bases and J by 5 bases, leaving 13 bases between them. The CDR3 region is CASRRQTTGELFF. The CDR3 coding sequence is TGTGCCAGTCGAAGGCAGACGACCGGGGAGCTGTTTTTT.

CDR3 protein: CASSLNRAGTEAFF. The CDR3 region has the DNA TGTGCCAGTAGTCTAAACAGGGCGGGCACTGAAGCTTTCTTT. The gene calls are TRBV19 and TRBJ1-1; TRBD1 might be the D (6 bases). V dropped 5 bases and J dropped 4 bases, with 14 bases sitting between them. CDR1 and CDR2 from the germline V gene are LNHDA and SQIVND (reference sequence). There are 14 residues in the CDR3.

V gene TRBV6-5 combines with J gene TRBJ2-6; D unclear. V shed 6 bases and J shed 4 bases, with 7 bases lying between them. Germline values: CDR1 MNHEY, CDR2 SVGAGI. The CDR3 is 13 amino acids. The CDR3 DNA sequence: TGTGCCAGCAGGCCTGCCGGGGCCAACGTCCTGACTTTC. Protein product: CASRPAGANVLTF.

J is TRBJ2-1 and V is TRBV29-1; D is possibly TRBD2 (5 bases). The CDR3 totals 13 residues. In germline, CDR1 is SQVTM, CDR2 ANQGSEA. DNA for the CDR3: TGCGGTTGTGTCCGGGGCTCCTACAATGAGCAGTTCTTC. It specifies CGCVRGSYNEQFF.

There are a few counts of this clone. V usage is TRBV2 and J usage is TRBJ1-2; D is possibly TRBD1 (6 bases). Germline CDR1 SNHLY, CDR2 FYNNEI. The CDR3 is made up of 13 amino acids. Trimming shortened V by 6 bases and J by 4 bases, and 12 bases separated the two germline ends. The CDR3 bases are TGTGCCAGCAGCCCTACAGGGACCTATGGCTACACCTTC. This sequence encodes CASSPTGTYGYTF.

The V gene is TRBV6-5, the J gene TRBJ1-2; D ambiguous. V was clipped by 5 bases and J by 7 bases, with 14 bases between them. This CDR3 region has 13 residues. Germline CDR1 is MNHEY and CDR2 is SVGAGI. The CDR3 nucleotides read TGTGCCAGCAGTGAAACGGTAGCGGGTGGCTACACCTTC. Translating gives CASSETVAGGYTF.

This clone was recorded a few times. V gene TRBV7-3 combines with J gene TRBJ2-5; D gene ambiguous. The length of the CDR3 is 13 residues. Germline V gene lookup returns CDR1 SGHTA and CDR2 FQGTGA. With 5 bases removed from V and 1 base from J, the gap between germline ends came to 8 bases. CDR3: CASSRQAQETQYF. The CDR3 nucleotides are TGTGCCAGCAGCCGCCAAGCCCAAGAGACCCAGTACTTC.

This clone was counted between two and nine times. As DNA, the CDR3 is TGCAGCGTCCCCAGACCCGCTTTTATCGGGGAACCACCCCAAGAGACCCAGTACTTC. Residues: CSVPRPAFIGEPPQETQYF. This rearrangement joins TRBV29-1 to TRBJ2-5; D perhaps matches TRBD2 (5 bases). This CDR3 comprises 19 residues. The V end lost 6 bases, the J end lost 1 base, and 30 bases lay between the germline ends. The germline V gene has CDR1 SQVTM and CDR2 ANQGSEA.

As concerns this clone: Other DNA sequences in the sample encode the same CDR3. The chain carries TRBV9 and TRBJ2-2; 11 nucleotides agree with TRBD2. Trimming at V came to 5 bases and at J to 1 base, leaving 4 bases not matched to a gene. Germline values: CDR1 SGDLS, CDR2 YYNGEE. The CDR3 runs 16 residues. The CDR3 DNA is TGTGCCAGCAGTAGAGGGACTAGCGGGAACACCGGGGAGCTGTTTTTT. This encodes CASSRGTSGNTGELFF. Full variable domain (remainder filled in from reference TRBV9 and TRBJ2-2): DSGVTQTPKHLITATGQRVTLRCSPRSGDLSVYWYQQSLDQGLQFLIQYYNGEERAKGNILERFSAQQFPDLHSELNLSSLELGDSALYFCASSRGTSGNTGELFFGEGSRLTVL.

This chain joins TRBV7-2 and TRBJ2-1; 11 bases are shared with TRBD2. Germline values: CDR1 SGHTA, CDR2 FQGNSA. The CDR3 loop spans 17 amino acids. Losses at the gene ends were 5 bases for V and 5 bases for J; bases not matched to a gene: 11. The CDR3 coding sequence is TGTGCCAGCAGCCCAAATCTCGCTAGCGGGAGGAACAATGAGCAGTTCTTC. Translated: CASSPNLASGRNNEQFF.

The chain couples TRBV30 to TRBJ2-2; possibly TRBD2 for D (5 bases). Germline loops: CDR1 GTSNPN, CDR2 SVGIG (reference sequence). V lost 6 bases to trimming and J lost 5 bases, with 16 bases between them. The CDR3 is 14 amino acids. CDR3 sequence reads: CACRVGSQTGELFF. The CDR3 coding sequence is TGTGCCTGTAGAGTAGGGAGCCAGACCGGGGAGCTGTTTTTT.

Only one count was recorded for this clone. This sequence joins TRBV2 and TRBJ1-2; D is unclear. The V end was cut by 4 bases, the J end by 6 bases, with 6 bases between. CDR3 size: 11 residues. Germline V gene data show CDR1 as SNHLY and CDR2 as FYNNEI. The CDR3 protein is CASSVWDGYTF. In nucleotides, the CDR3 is TGTGCCAGCAGTGTCTGGGATGGCTACACCTTC.

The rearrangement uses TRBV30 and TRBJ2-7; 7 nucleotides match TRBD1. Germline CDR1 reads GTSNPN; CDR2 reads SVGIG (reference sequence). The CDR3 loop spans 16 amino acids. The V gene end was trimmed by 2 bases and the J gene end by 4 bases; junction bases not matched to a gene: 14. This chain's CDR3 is CAWSNRRTGQSYEQYF. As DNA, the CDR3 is TGTGCCTGGAGTAATCGGCGGACAGGCCAAAGTTACGAGCAGTACTTC.

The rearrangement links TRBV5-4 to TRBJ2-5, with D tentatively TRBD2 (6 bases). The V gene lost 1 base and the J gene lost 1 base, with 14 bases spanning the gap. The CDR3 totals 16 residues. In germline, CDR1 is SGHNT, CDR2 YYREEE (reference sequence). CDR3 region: CASSLQGGPTQETQYF. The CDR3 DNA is TGTGCCAGCAGCTTGCAGGGAGGCCCGACCCAAGAGACCCAGTACTTC.

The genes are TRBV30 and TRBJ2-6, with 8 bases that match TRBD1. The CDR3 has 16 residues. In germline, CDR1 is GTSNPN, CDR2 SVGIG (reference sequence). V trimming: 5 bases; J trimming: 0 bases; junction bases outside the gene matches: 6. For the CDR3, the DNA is TGTGCCTGGTCATACAGGGGGAGCTCTGGGGCCAACGTCCTGACTTTC. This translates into CAWSYRGSSGANVLTF.

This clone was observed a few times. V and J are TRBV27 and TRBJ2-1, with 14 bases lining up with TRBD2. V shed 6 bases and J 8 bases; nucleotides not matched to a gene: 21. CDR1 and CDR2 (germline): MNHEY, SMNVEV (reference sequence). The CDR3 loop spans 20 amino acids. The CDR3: CASRSPFETSGGAFSDEQFF. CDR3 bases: TGTGCCAGCAGGTCCCCCTTTGAGACTAGCGGGGGGGCCTTTTCGGATGAGCAGTTCTTC.

This chain's CDR3 is CASSAPPGTGGGNYGYTF. The CDR3 DNA sequence: TGTGCCAGCAGCGCACCTCCAGGGACAGGAGGAGGGAACTATGGCTACACCTTC. The gene calls are TRBV9 and TRBJ1-2; 8 bases are a match to TRBD1. The length of the CDR3 is 18 residues. Germline lookup yields CDR1 SGDLS and CDR2 YYNGEE. The ends lost 3 bases at V and 2 bases at J; junction bases unmatched: 15.